This T cell receptor beta chain was identified during a study of T-cell memory formation after mild COVID-19. For this clonotype: Its antigen is currently unknown.

Trimming at V came to 2 bases and at J to 4 bases, leaving 2 bases not matched to a gene. CDR3 length: 15 amino acids. Germline values: CDR1 SGDLS, CDR2 YYNGEE. General study points: Detection of some responders pre-infection suggested pre-existing cross-reactive memory T cells participated.

TCRdb processed the 5' RACE reads anew with MiXCR; each CDR3 protein has one entry. The sample has about 300,000 distinct CDR3 sequences, approximately 19% seen once; the top ten hold 20% to 25%. Material: PBMCs or a T cell subset sorted from them (not recorded which). This receptor was identified in a man younger than 35 who had mild COVID-19 (a few samples of this study predate the infection). Cell type and time point are not known. V and J are TRBV9 and TRBJ2-5; TRBD2 matches at 13 bases. DNA of the CDR3: TGTGCCAGCAGCGTGGGACTAGCGGGGAGAGAGACCCAGTACTTC. Translating gives CASSVGLAGRETQYF.